These 12 T cell receptor beta chains came from one sample sequenced in a study of molecular identifiers for immune sequencing clone quantification. TCRdb re-called the PCR reads through MiXCR, storing one row per CDR3 protein. Among about 640,000 distinct CDR3 sequences listed, roughly 21% were seen once. Material for sequencing was naive CD8+ T cells from blood, with Jurkat cell RNA spiked in. Subset indicated: FACS-sorted CD8+CD4-CCR7+CD45RA+ naive T cells. These receptors were obtained from a human donor in good health. Some libraries in this study had Jurkat cell RNA spiked in.

J is TRBJ2-1 and V is TRBV19; no clear D. V lost 6 bases to trimming and J lost 6 bases, with 18 bases between them. The germline V gene has CDR1 LNHDA and CDR2 SQIVND (reference sequence). This CDR3 contains 15 residues. The CDR3 loop is CASSAGQWVANEQFF. CDR3 sequence (DNA): TGTGCCAGTAGCGCCGGGCAGTGGGTGGCCAATGAGCAGTTCTTC.

Concerning this clonotype: Given a much more abundant clone one base away, this may be a read error. The chain carries TRBV5-1 and TRBJ1-6; perhaps TRBD1 as D (6 bases). The CDR3 is 13 residues long. CDR1 is SGHRS, CDR2 YFSETQ, per germline. The CDR3 DNA reads TGCGCCTGCAGCATCGGGGGCGGTTCACCCCTCCACTTT. Protein: CACSIGGGSPLHF. The whole variable domain, remainder taken from reference TRBV5-1 and TRBJ1-6, is KAGVTQTPRYLIKTRGQQVTLSCSPISGHRSVSWYQQTPGQGLQFLFEYFSETQRNKGNFPGRFSGRQFSNSRSEMNVSTLELGDSALYLCACSIGGGSPLHFGNGTRLTVT.

At least ten counts were recorded for this clonotype. The J gene is TRBJ1-2, the V gene TRBV2; D possibly corresponds to TRBD1 (6 bases). Germline CDR1 is SNHLY and CDR2 is FYNNEI. The CDR3 covers 14 residues. V was cut by 1 base and J by 8 bases, with 14 bases left in between. In nucleotides, the CDR3 is TGTGCCAGCAGTGAAGTGGGGACAAAGCTAGGCTACACCTTC. It codes for CASSEVGTKLGYTF. The full variable domain, rest sourced from reference TRBV2 and TRBJ1-2, is EPEVTQTPSHQVTQMGQEVILRCVPISNHLYFYWYRQILGQKVEFLVSFYNNEISEKSEIFDDQFSVERPDGSNFTLKIRSTKLEDSAMYFCASSEVGTKLGYTFGSGTRLTVV.

In this sample, this clonotype turned up many times. The chain uses TRBV3-1 and TRBJ2-7; possibly TRBD2 for D (6 bases). Germline V gives CDR1 LGHDT, CDR2 YNNKEL (reference sequence). V lost 4 bases to trimming and J lost 4 bases, with 14 bases between them. The CDR3 loop spans 14 amino acids. Here the CDR3 DNA reads TGTGCCAGCAGCCTGGGGGGTTTTGCGTACGAGCAGTACTTC. This encodes CASSLGGFAYEQYF.

This chain uses TRBV30 with TRBJ2-7, with 10 nucleotides matching TRBD1. The J segment lost 7 bases and the V segment lost 2 bases, leaving 11 bases of the junction unmatched. Germline CDR1 reads GTSNPN; CDR2 reads SVGIG (reference sequence). CDR3 length: 15 residues. For the CDR3, the DNA is TGTGCCTGGAGTTCCCGACAGGGGGCGCTTTTTGAGCAGTACTTC. This sequence encodes CAWSSRQGALFEQYF.

This clonotype was counted ten times or more. CDR3 in DNA: TGTGCCAGCAGCCAAGATCTGTCCGGGGCCAAAAACATTCAGTACTTC. It encodes CASSQDLSGAKNIQYF. V and J are TRBV3-1 and TRBJ2-4; D gene ambiguous. CDR3 size: 16 residues. V lost 0 bases to trimming and J lost 1 base, with 10 bases between them. The germline V gene has CDR1 LGHDT and CDR2 YNNKEL (reference sequence).

The V gene is TRBV28, the J gene TRBJ1-3; D is unclear. The germline CDR1 and CDR2 sequences are MDHEN and SYDVKM. The CDR3 contains 14 residues. Trimming pared 6 bases from V and 3 bases from J, leaving 12 bases between. Here the CDR3 DNA reads TGTGCCAGCAGCCTGACACCGTTTGGAAACACCATATATTTT. The encoded protein is CASSLTPFGNTIYF.

This clonotype was seen at least ten times. The rearrangement links TRBV12-3 or TRBV12-4 to TRBJ2-3, with TRBD1 identical over 7 bases. This CDR3 has 16 residues. Trimming took 5 bases from V and 8 from J; bases not matched to a gene: 16. DNA of the CDR3: TGTGCCAGCAGTCCCCCCGGGACAGAGCCGTCGGTTACGCAGTATTTT. Translating gives CASSPPGTEPSVTQYF.

On this clonotype itself: This may arise from a read error, as a much more abundant clone is one base away. The V call is TRBV20-1, the J call TRBJ1-3, with 7 bases lining up with TRBD1. This CDR3 is built from 16 residues. The germline gives CDR1 DFQATT, CDR2 SNEGSKA (reference sequence). CDR3 sequence (DNA): TGCAGTGCTAGGAGGGCTACAGGGGAATCTGGAGACACCATATATTTT. Amino acids: CSARRATGESGDTIYF.

This clonotype has just a few counts. The V and J genes are TRBV4-1 and TRBJ2-5; TRBD2 matches at 13 bases. The CDR3 extends over 21 amino acids. Germline loops: CDR1 MGHRA, CDR2 YSYEKL. Trimming cost V 2 bases and J 6 bases; bases outside gene matches: 21. The CDR3 spells CASSQSRSDGLAGVVRKTQYF. In DNA form, the CDR3 reads TGCGCCAGCAGCCAAAGTCGCTCAGATGGACTAGCGGGAGTGGTTAGGAAGACCCAGTACTTC.

The table lists this clonotype with many counts. The chain links TRBV6-2 or TRBV6-3 to TRBJ2-7; weak D call: TRBD1 (6 bases). The V end lost 8 bases, the J end lost 2 bases, and 16 bases lay between the germline ends. The CDR3 runs to 14 residues. In germline, CDR1 is MNHEY, CDR2 SVGEGT. Here the CDR3 reads CASSTGTPTYEQYF. As DNA, the CDR3 is TGTGCCAGCTCTACCGGGACACCGACCTACGAGCAGTACTTC.

There are a few counts of this clonotype. This sequence joins TRBV14 and TRBJ2-7, with no clear D. The germline CDR1 and CDR2 sequences are SGHDN and FVKESK. V was cut by 2 bases and J by 5 bases, with 7 bases left in between. This CDR3 region has 12 residues. The CDR3 DNA follows: TGTGCCAGCAGCCAAACGTTCAACGAGCAGTACTTC. This gives the protein CASSQTFNEQYF.